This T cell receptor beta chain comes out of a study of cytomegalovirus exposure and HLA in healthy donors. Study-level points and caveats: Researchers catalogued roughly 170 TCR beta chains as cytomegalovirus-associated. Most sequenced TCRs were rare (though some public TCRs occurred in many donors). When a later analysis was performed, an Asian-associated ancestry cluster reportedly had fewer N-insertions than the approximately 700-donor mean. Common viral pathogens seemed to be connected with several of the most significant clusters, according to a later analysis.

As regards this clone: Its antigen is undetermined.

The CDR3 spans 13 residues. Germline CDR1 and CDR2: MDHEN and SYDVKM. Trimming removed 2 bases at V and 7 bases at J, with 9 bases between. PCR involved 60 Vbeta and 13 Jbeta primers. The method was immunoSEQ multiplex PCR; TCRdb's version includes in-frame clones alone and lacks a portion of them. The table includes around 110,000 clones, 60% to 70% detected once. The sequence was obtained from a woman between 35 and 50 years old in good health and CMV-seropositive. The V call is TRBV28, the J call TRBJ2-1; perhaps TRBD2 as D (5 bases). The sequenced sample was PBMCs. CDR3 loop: CASSLGPGNEQFF. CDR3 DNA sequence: TGTGCCAGCAGTTTAGGGCCGGGGAATGAGCAGTTCTTC.